Sequencing of this T cell receptor (beta chain) was carried out in a study of regulatory T cells in long-lasting Graves disease. Study-wide points: Sharing of public clonotypes was greater in persistent patients (approximately 2,700) than in new patients (966). Newly diagnosed Graves' patients exceeded persistent ones in TCR diversity.

The time point is: persistent/refractory GD, antithyroid drugs over 5 years with positive TRAb. PBMC RNA was the source of the TCR library. According to the study, TCR beta libraries were built with iRepertoire HTBI primers and CDR3-region Arm-PCR. TCRdb re-called the multiplex PCR reads with MiXCR, one entry per CDR3 protein. The table has 500,000 to 800,000 distinct CDR3 sequences, approximately 29% seen once. Germline V gene data show CDR1 as MDHEN and CDR2 as SYDVKM. There are 18 residues in the CDR3. V was trimmed by 9 bases and J by 0 bases, leaving 21 bases between them. This clonotype occurred many times. Its antigen remains unidentified.

V usage is TRBV28 and J usage is TRBJ1-6, with a weak D call TRBD1 (6 bases). The TCR sequence derives from a female donor with Graves disease. This sample comprised peripheral blood mononuclear cells (PBMCs), obtained when the disease was refractory, from a patient treated with antithyroid drugs. The CDR3 here is CASRGDISSSSYNSPLHF. The CDR3, as DNA: TGTGCCAGTCGGGGGGACATCTCCAGTAGCTCCTATAATTCACCCCTCCACTTT.